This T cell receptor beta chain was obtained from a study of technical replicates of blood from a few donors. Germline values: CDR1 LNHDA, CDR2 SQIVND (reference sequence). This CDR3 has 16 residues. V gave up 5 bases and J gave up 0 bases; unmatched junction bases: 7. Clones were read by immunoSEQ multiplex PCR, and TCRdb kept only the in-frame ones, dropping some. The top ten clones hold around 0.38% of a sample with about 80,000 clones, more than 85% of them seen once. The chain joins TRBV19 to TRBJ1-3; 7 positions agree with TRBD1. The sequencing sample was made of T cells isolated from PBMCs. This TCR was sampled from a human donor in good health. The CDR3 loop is CASSPSRDSSGNTIYF. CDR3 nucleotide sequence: TGTGCCAGTAGTCCTTCTCGGGACAGCTCTGGAAACACCATATATTTT.